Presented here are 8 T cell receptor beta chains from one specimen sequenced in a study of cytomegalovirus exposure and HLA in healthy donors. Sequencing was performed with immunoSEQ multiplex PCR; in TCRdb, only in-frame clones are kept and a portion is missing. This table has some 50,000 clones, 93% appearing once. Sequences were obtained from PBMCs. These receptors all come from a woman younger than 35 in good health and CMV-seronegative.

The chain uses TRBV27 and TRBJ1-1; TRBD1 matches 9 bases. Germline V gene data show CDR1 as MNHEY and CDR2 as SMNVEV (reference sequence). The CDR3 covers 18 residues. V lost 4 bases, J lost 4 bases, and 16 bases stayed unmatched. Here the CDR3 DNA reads TGTGCCAGCAGTTCGGAAGACAGGGGGGTTTTTTCAGTCACTGAAGCTTTCTTT. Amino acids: CASSSEDRGVFSVTEAFF.

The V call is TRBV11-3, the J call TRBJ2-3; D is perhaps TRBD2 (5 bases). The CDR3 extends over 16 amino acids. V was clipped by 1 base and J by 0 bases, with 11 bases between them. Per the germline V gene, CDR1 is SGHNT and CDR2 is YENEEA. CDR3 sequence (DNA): TGTGCCAGCAGCTTAGGCCCAGCGGCTAGCACAGATACGCAGTATTTT. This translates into CASSLGPAASTDTQYF.

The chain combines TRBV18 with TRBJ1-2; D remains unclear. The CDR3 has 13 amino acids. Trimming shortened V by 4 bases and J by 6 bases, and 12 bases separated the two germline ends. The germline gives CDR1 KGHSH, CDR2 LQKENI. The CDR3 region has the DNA TGTGCCAGCTCACGGTCTAGCTTCAATGGCTACACCTTC. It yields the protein CASSRSSFNGYTF. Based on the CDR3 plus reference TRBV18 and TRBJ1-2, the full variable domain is NAGVMQNPRHLVRRRGQEARLRCSPMKGHSHVYWYRQLPEEGLKFMVYLQKENIIDESGMPKERFSAEFPKEGPSILRIQQVVRGDSAAYFCASSRSSFNGYTFGSGTRLTVV.

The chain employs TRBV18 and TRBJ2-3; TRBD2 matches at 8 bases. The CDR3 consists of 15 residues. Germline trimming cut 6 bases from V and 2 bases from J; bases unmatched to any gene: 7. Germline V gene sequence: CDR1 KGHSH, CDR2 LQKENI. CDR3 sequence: CASSPGAGVTDTQYF. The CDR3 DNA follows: TGTGCCAGCTCCCCGGGAGCGGGGGTCACAGATACGCAGTATTTT.

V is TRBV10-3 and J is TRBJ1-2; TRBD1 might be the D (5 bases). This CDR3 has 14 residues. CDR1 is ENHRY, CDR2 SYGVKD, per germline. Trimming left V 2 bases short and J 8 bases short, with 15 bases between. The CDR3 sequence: CAISEGGVTYGYTF. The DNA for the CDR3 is TGTGCCATCAGTGAGGGGGGGGTCACTTACGGCTACACCTTC.

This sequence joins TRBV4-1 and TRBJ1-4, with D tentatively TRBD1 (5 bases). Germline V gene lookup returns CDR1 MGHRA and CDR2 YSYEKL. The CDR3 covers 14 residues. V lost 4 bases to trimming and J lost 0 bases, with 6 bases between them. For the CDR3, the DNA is TGCGCCAGCAGCCCCAGGGCAACTAATGAAAAACTGTTTTTT. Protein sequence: CASSPRATNEKLFF.

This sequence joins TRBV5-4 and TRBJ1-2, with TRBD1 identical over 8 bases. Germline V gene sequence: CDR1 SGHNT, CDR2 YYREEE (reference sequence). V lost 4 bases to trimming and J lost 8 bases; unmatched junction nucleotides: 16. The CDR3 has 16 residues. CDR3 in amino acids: CASSANQGARVGGYTF. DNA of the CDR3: TGTGCCAGCAGCGCGAACCAGGGGGCGAGGGTAGGGGGCTACACCTTC. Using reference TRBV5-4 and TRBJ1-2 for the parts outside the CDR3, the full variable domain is ETGVTQSPTHLIKTRGQQVTLRCSSQSGHNTVSWYQQALGQGPQFIFQYYREEENGRGNFPPRFSGLQFPNYSSELNVNALELDDSALYLCASSANQGARVGGYTFGSGTRLTVV.

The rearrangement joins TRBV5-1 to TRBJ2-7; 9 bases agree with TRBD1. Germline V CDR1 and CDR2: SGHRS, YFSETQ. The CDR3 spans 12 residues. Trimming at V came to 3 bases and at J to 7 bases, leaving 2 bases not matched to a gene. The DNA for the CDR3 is TGCGCCAGCAGCTGGACAGGGGATGAGCAGTACTTC. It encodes CASSWTGDEQYF. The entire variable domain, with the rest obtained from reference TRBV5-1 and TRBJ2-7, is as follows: KAGVTQTPRYLIKTRGQQVTLSCSPISGHRSVSWYQQTPGQGLQFLFEYFSETQRNKGNFPGRFSGRQFSNSRSEMNVSTLELGDSALYLCASSWTGDEQYFGPGTRLTVT.